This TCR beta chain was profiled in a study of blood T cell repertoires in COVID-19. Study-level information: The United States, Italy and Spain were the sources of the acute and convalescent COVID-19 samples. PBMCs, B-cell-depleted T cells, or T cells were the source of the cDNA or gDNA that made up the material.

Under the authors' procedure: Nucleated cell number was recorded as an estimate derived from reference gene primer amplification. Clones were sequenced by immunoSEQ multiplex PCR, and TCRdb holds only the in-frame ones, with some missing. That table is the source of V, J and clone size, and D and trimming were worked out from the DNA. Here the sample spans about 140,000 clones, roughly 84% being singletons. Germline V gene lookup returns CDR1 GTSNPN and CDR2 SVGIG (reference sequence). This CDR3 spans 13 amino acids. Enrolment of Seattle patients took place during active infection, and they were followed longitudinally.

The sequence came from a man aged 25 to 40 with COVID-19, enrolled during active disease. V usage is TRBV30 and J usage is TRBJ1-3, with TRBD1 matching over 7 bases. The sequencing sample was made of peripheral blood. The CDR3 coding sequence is TGTGCGCGACAGGGATCATTTGGAAACACCATATATTTT. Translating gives CARQGSFGNTIYF.